A selection of T cell receptor beta chains follows, all from one sample in a study of graft-versus-host responses after intestinal transplantation. Sequencing was performed with immunoSEQ multiplex PCR; in TCRdb, only in-frame clones are kept and a portion is missing. This sample carries tens of thousands of clones, 90% to 95% of them seen once, and the ten largest clones take under 0.25%. No antigen has been identified for these receptors. The input for sequencing was unstimulated CD8+ T cells sorted from spleen or lymph node cells, taken before transplant. Every receptor here comes from a human donor who was the organ donor for an intestinal transplant. Each CDR3 is given with its conserved first and last residue. Fields, in order: J gene, clone size, V gene, D gene, CDR3 DNA, CDR3 protein. D genes are given only for firm matches. The listing skips clone size in some rows; elsewhere it reads once, few, many or a size class.

J gene: TRBJ2-1
clone size: .
V gene: TRBV18
D gene: TRBD2
CDR3 DNA: TGTGCCAGCTCACCGTACCTAGCGGGGGGCTACAATGAGCAGTTCTTC
CDR3 protein: CASSPYLAGGYNEQFF

J gene: TRBJ1-2
clone size: .
V gene: TRBV19
D gene: .
CDR3 DNA: TGTGCCAGTAGCCCCTTTGGGGGCCCTCCAGTTCCCTCTGGGGGCTACACCTTC
CDR3 protein: CASSPFGGPPVPSGGYTF

J gene: TRBJ1-5
clone size: .
V gene: TRBV11-2
D gene: .
CDR3 DNA: TGTGCCAGCAGCTTAGACAGCAGGGGTGACAATCAGCCCCAGCATTTT
CDR3 protein: CASSLDSRGDNQPQHF

J gene: TRBJ2-7
clone size: .
V gene: TRBV4-3
D gene: TRBD1
CDR3 DNA: TGCGCCAGCAGCCAAGACACCGGGACAGGGGCCTACGAGCAGTACTTC
CDR3 protein: CASSQDTGTGAYEQYF

J gene: TRBJ2-2
clone size: once
V gene: TRBV20-1
D gene: .
CDR3 DNA: TGCAGTGCTAGTCTCTCCGGGGAGCTGTTTTTT
CDR3 protein: CSASLSGELFF

J gene: TRBJ1-5
clone size: .
V gene: TRBV19
D gene: TRBD1
CDR3 DNA: TGTGCCAGGGGAACAGGGGGCTTTGGCAATCAGCCCCAGCATTTT
CDR3 protein: CARGTGGFGNQPQHF

J gene: TRBJ1-1
clone size: once
V gene: TRBV7-9
D gene: TRBD1
CDR3 DNA: TGTGCCAGCACCTGGACAGGGGGTAACACTGAAGCTTTCTTT
CDR3 protein: CASTWTGGNTEAFF

J gene: TRBJ2-7
clone size: .
V gene: TRBV6-5
D gene: .
CDR3 DNA: TGTGCCAGCAGTTACTCTTGGGCAGGGGATACCTACGAGCAGTACTTC
CDR3 protein: CASSYSWAGDTYEQYF

J gene: TRBJ1-4
clone size: .
V gene: TRBV4-2
D gene: .
CDR3 DNA: TGTGCCAGCAGCCAAGATAGGGATGAAAAACTGTTTTTT
CDR3 protein: CASSQDRDEKLFF

J gene: TRBJ2-2
clone size: .
V gene: TRBV27
D gene: .
CDR3 DNA: TGTGCCGTACACGCTAATCCCGGGGAGCTGTTTTTT
CDR3 protein: CAVHANPGELFF

J gene: TRBJ1-1
clone size: .
V gene: TRBV5-1
D gene: .
CDR3 DNA: TGCGCCAGCAGCTTGGAAGGGATCGCTGAAGCTTTCTTT
CDR3 protein: CASSLEGIAEAFF

J gene: TRBJ1-6
clone size: once
V gene: TRBV7-9
D gene: .
CDR3 DNA: TGTGCCAGCAGCCCTCCCCTCCTAGGGGGTAATAATTCACCCCTCCACTTT
CDR3 protein: CASSPPLLGGNNSPLHF

J gene: TRBJ1-4
clone size: .
V gene: TRBV9
D gene: TRBD1
CDR3 DNA: TGTGCCAGCAGCGCTGGGACAGGAGGTAGCAATGCTAATGAAAAACTGTTTTTT
CDR3 protein: CASSAGTGGSNANEKLFF

J gene: TRBJ2-7
clone size: .
V gene: TRBV6-1
D gene: .
CDR3 DNA: TGTGCCAGCAGAACAGGGAATTCTGACGAGCAGTACTTC
CDR3 protein: CASRTGNSDEQYF

J gene: TRBJ2-7
clone size: .
V gene: TRBV11-2
D gene: TRBD2
CDR3 DNA: TGTGCCAGCAGCTTAGATCCGGGGGGGCTGGGCGAGCAGTACTTC
CDR3 protein: CASSLDPGGLGEQYF

J gene: TRBJ1-6
clone size: .
V gene: TRBV6-4
D gene: .
CDR3 DNA: TGTGCCAGCAGTGATAGTTTAAACAATTCACCCCTCCACTTT
CDR3 protein: CASSDSLNNSPLHF

J gene: TRBJ2-5
clone size: .
V gene: TRBV7-9
D gene: .
CDR3 DNA: TGTGCCAGCAGCTACCTGGGGGGACCCCAAGAGACCCAGTACTTC
CDR3 protein: CASSYLGGPQETQYF

J gene: TRBJ2-1
clone size: .
V gene: TRBV2
D gene: TRBD2
CDR3 DNA: TGTGCCAGCAGTTTAACTAGCGGGGGCCCTACCTCTACGGAGCAGTTCTTC
CDR3 protein: CASSLTSGGPTSTEQFF

J gene: TRBJ2-5
clone size: .
V gene: TRBV5-6
D gene: .
CDR3 DNA: TGTGCCAGCAGCTTACGGGGAGGCGGGGAGACCCAGTACTTC
CDR3 protein: CASSLRGGGETQYF

J gene: TRBJ1-2
clone size: .
V gene: TRBV7-9
D gene: TRBD1
CDR3 DNA: TGTGCCAGCAGCTTTATTCTACAGGGGGCGTTTGGATATGGCTACACCTTC
CDR3 protein: CASSFILQGAFGYGYTF

J gene: TRBJ1-3
clone size: .
V gene: TRBV19
D gene: .
CDR3 DNA: TGTGCCAGTAATCCAAGGAGCTCTGGAAACACCATATATTTT
CDR3 protein: CASNPRSSGNTIYF

J gene: TRBJ1-2
clone size: .
V gene: TRBV4-1
D gene: .
CDR3 DNA: TGCGCCAGCAGCCAACCAAAGACAGCCAACTATGGCTACACCTTC
CDR3 protein: CASSQPKTANYGYTF

J gene: TRBJ2-3
clone size: .
V gene: TRBV2
D gene: TRBD2
CDR3 DNA: TGTGCCAGCAGTGATATGCTAGCGGGGGGTACTAGCACAGATACGCAGTATTTT
CDR3 protein: CASSDMLAGGTSTDTQYF

J gene: TRBJ1-2
clone size: .
V gene: TRBV9
D gene: .
CDR3 DNA: TGTGCCAGCAGCCCTCAGGGTTCCGGCTACACCTTC
CDR3 protein: CASSPQGSGYTF

J gene: TRBJ2-7
clone size: .
V gene: TRBV6-1
D gene: TRBD2
CDR3 DNA: TGTGCCAGCATTAGGTTTACGCGGGGGGGGGACGAGCAGTACTTC
CDR3 protein: CASIRFTRGGDEQYF

J gene: TRBJ1-1
clone size: .
V gene: TRBV7-9
D gene: .
CDR3 DNA: TGTGCCAGCAGCTCACAGGGAAGTGGCACTGAAGCTTTCTTT
CDR3 protein: CASSSQGSGTEAFF

J gene: TRBJ2-3
clone size: .
V gene: TRBV9
D gene: TRBD1
CDR3 DNA: TGTGCCAGCAGCGTAGCATTCGGGACAGGCACAGATACGCAGTATTTT
CDR3 protein: CASSVAFGTGTDTQYF

J gene: TRBJ2-1
clone size: .
V gene: TRBV7-9
D gene: .
CDR3 DNA: TGTGCCAGCAGCCCGACGGTCTCCTACAATGAGCAGTTCTTC
CDR3 protein: CASSPTVSYNEQFF

J gene: TRBJ1-1
clone size: .
V gene: TRBV5-3
D gene: .
CDR3 DNA: TGTGCCAGAAGCTTGGGAGTGAACACTGAAGCTTTCTTT
CDR3 protein: CARSLGVNTEAFF

J gene: TRBJ2-7
clone size: .
V gene: TRBV27
D gene: .
CDR3 DNA: TGTGCCAGCGGACCCGTCTTATTCTCCTACGAGCAGTACTTC
CDR3 protein: CASGPVLFSYEQYF

J gene: TRBJ2-7
clone size: .
V gene: TRBV25-1
D gene: TRBD2
CDR3 DNA: TGTGCCAGCAGTGAAGCTAGCGGGGGGGCCTACGAGCAGTACTTC
CDR3 protein: CASSEASGGAYEQYF

J gene: TRBJ1-2
clone size: .
V gene: TRBV6-1
D gene: .
CDR3 DNA: TGTGCCAGCAGTGAATTGCAGAGATCTTATAACTATGGCTACACCTTC
CDR3 protein: CASSELQRSYNYGYTF

J gene: TRBJ1-2
clone size: once
V gene: TRBV6-5
D gene: .
CDR3 DNA: TGTGCCAGCAGTTATAACCCAACGACCTATGGCTACACCTTC
CDR3 protein: CASSYNPTTYGYTF

J gene: TRBJ2-3
clone size: .
V gene: TRBV6-5
D gene: .
CDR3 DNA: TGTGCCAGCAGGGGGGTTAGCACAGATACGCAGTATTTT
CDR3 protein: CASRGVSTDTQYF

J gene: TRBJ1-6
clone size: .
V gene: TRBV9
D gene: TRBD1
CDR3 DNA: TGTGCCAGCAGCCCCGAGGGACAGGGGGCACCCTATAATTCACCCCTCCACTTT
CDR3 protein: CASSPEGQGAPYNSPLHF

J gene: TRBJ1-1
clone size: .
V gene: TRBV2
D gene: .
CDR3 DNA: TGTGCCAGCAGTATGAACACTGAAGCTTTCTTT
CDR3 protein: CASSMNTEAFF

J gene: TRBJ2-2
clone size: .
V gene: TRBV19
D gene: .
CDR3 DNA: TGTGCCAGTAGTAACGACAGGATTAAGAACACCGGGGAGCTGTTTTTT
CDR3 protein: CASSNDRIKNTGELFF

J gene: TRBJ2-2
clone size: .
V gene: TRBV27
D gene: .
CDR3 DNA: TGTGCCAGCAGTTTATTTGGCGGGGAGCTGTTTTTT
CDR3 protein: CASSLFGGELFF

J gene: TRBJ2-1
clone size: .
V gene: TRBV7-9
D gene: .
CDR3 DNA: TGTGCCAGCAGCTTGACTACTGGCGGGGTTTACAATGAGCAGTTCTTC
CDR3 protein: CASSLTTGGVYNEQFF

J gene: TRBJ2-3
clone size: once
V gene: TRBV27
D gene: .
CDR3 DNA: TGTGCCAGCAGTCCCCCCCCGGGCACAGATACGCAGTATTTT
CDR3 protein: CASSPPPGTDTQYF

J gene: TRBJ1-5
clone size: .
V gene: TRBV15
D gene: .
CDR3 DNA: TGTGCCACCAGCAGAACGGGTTTTGGCAATCAGCCCCAGCATTTT
CDR3 protein: CATSRTGFGNQPQHF

J gene: TRBJ2-5
clone size: .
V gene: TRBV5-1
D gene: TRBD2
CDR3 DNA: TGCGCCAGCAGCTTCAGCGGGGTACAAGAGACCCAGTACTTC
CDR3 protein: CASSFSGVQETQYF

J gene: TRBJ2-2
clone size: .
V gene: TRBV5-8
D gene: .
CDR3 DNA: TGTGCCAGCAGCTTGAGGTTCACTATAGGGGGCACCGGGGAGCTGTTTTTT
CDR3 protein: CASSLRFTIGGTGELFF